A selection of T cell receptor beta chains follows, all from one sample in a study of cytomegalovirus exposure and HLA in healthy donors. Data came from immunoSEQ multiplex PCR; TCRdb stores just in-frame clones and leaves some out. The table shows about 180,000 clones, with under 80% occurring only once. Sequencing was done on a sample of PBMCs. The source is a human donor in good health. CDR3s leave out the opening cysteine and the closing phenylalanine or tryptophan.

>TRBJ2-3|TRBV5-6
ASSLFSGGATDTQY
>TRBJ2-3|TRBV27
ASSLSTGGLNTDTQY
>TRBJ2-7|TRBV7-6
ASSRQGASYEQY
>TRBJ2-7|TRBV6-5
ASLAGTGGHEQY
>TRBJ2-2|TRBV18
ASSPNLGTSGSTGELF
>TRBJ2-7|TRBV5-4
ASSFGTGTYEQY
>TRBJ1-1|TRBV10-3
AIRSGTEAF
>TRBJ2-1|TRBV18
ASSPDRDPIYNEQF
>TRBJ2-1|TRBV25-1
ASSAGTSGDNEQF
>TRBJ2-7|TRBV11-2
ASSLGQSYEQY
>TRBJ2-5|TRBV6-5
ASSPGLAVRETQY
>TRBJ1-3|TRBV5-1
ASSLGLGGNSGNTIY
>TRBJ2-7|TRBV6-1
ASTEGRGPYEQY
>TRBJ1-2|TRBV4-3
ASSHASGEHGYT
>TRBJ1-1|TRBV7-2
ASSLAFGSEAF
>TRBJ1-3|TRBV20-1
SAGQGNTIY
>TRBJ2-1|TRBV5-1
ASSSDGQGYNEQF
>TRBJ1-1|TRBV29-1
SVGPGTDYTEAF
>TRBJ1-3|TRBV6-6
ASSYGQGGNTIY
>TRBJ1-4|TRBV6-5
ASSYLDRGRMELF
>TRBJ2-1|TRBV29-1
STIFSYNEQF
>TRBJ1-6|TRBV2
ASSTKWADRNSPLH
>TRBJ1-1|TRBV10-1
ASSDSDREAF
>TRBJ2-3|TRBV5-4
ASSFAGGPTDTQY
>TRBJ2-1|TRBV25-1
ASSTGGNEQF
>TRBJ1-6|TRBV5-4
ASSLGQYNSPLH
>TRBJ1-4|TRBV4-1
ASSDLGQGLEKLF
>TRBJ1-1|TRBV10-2
ASSAGNTEAF
>TRBJ1-1|TRBV5-4
ASSSAPDNTEAF
>TRBJ2-1|TRBV4-1
ASSQERTSFNYNEQF
>TRBJ2-3|TRBV5-6
ASSSGDTQY
>TRBJ2-1|TRBV5-4
ASSLDPLGTTGYNEQF
>TRBJ2-1|TRBV27
ASSLFWGGAYNEQF
>TRBJ2-4|TRBV30
AWSEYNIQY
>TRBJ1-4|TRBV6-5
ASREDFSEKLF
>TRBJ2-7|TRBV7-8
ASRGQGGEQY
>TRBJ2-7|TRBV6-1
ASKAGSSYEQY
>TRBJ1-1|TRBV18
ASSPPLAGNTEAF
>TRBJ2-3|TRBV4-1
ASRGLAGGRTDTQY
>TRBJ2-1|TRBV6-4
ASSDVAGSEQF
>TRBJ1-2|TRBV7-2
ASSLAGGVGGYT
>TRBJ2-7|TRBV20-1
SAGSFYEQY
>TRBJ1-4|TRBV7-9
ASSLRQARSLEKLF
>TRBJ1-4|TRBV18
ASSLRRNEKLF
>TRBJ1-2|TRBV6-6
ASSIRQDPNYGYT
>TRBJ2-2|TRBV14
ASSHPRQGDNTGELF
>TRBJ1-4|TRBV25-1
ASQPPGRGEKLF
>TRBJ2-1|TRBV6-5
ASSYSGTGSYEQF
>TRBJ2-1|TRBV30
AWGSPGLAGYNEQF
>TRBJ2-3|TRBV7-8
ASSLVLRPPITDTQY
>TRBJ2-1|TRBV6-5
ASSQPGQVHNEQF
>TRBJ2-1|TRBV9
ASSAGTGSMNEQF
>TRBJ2-7|TRBV2
ASSRTGGYEQY